Included here is one T cell receptor beta chain sequence, with context. Its antigen is not identified. The sample belongs to a study of cytomegalovirus exposure and HLA in healthy donors. Study-wide results and caveats: In terms of immune exposure information, only CMV serostatus was available. Several top significant clusters appeared, in a later analysis, to be linked to common viral pathogens. Most of the CMV-associated TCR beta chains (in a later analysis) appeared to be HLA-restricted.

The V end was cut by 7 bases, the J end by 8 bases, with 17 bases between. This CDR3 has 13 amino acids. Germline V gives CDR1 MDHEN, CDR2 SYDVKM. It was with 60 Vbeta and 13 Jbeta primers that the PCR ran. Using immunoSEQ multiplex PCR, the repertoire was profiled, and TCRdb retains in-frame clones only, with some absent. The sample shows fewer than 250,000 clones, around 77% of them seen only once. The clonotype was recovered from a woman aged 18-29 years in good health and CMV-seronegative. V gene TRBV28 combines with J gene TRBJ1-2, with a possible D match to TRBD1 (6 bases). What was sequenced was PBMCs. The CDR3 is CASITGPPGGYTF. CDR3 coding DNA: TGTGCCAGCATTACAGGGCCCCCTGGGGGCTACACCTTC.